The 16 T cell receptor beta chains below all came from one sample that was sequenced in a study of CD4 T cells in relation to SARS-CoV-2 and coronaviruses. Unexposed donor CD4+ T cells date from 2011-2018, before the COVID-19 pandemic. The cells were cultured for approximately ten days before CD4+ T cells were isolated. Here immunoSEQ multiplex PCR was the method, and the copy in TCRdb shows in-frame clones only, minus some. The table lists roughly 24,000 clones, under 80% of them singletons. Which antigens these TCRs recognize remains unknown. Sequenced input: CD4+ T cells from PBMCs, cultured in vitro. The origin of the receptors is a human donor in good health.

The rearrangement links TRBV10-3 to TRBJ2-2; TRBD1 or TRBD2 may be the D gene (5 bases each). CDR1 and CDR2 from the germline V gene are ENHRY and SYGVKD. This CDR3 region has 15 residues. V was cut by 2 bases and J by 6 bases, with 13 bases left in between. The CDR3 DNA reads as TGTGCCATCAGTGAGGGCAGGGAGAGAGCCGGGGAGCTGTTTTTT. This codes for CAISEGRERAGELFF.

This rearrangement joins TRBV19 to TRBJ2-6; 9 bases fit TRBD1. CDR3 size: 17 residues. Germline values: CDR1 LNHDA, CDR2 SQIVND (reference sequence). Trimming cost V 6 bases and J 4 bases; bases outside gene matches: 10. CDR3 loop: CASSTLTGGAGANVLTF. The DNA for the CDR3 is TGTGCCAGTAGCACATTGACAGGGGGTGCGGGGGCCAACGTCCTGACTTTC.

The gene calls are TRBV25-1 and TRBJ1-2; D might be TRBD1 (5 bases). The length of the CDR3 is 13 residues. V was clipped by 0 bases and J by 6 bases, with 8 bases between them. Germline loops: CDR1 MGHDK, CDR2 SYGVNS. This CDR3 reads CASSEYGHNGYTF. CDR3 bases: TGTGCCAGCAGTGAATATGGACACAATGGCTACACCTTC.

This clone has only a few counts. The chain carries TRBV28 and TRBJ1-6; 7 bases align to TRBD1. This CDR3 spans 14 amino acids. V dropped 8 bases and J dropped 5; count of bases not matched to a gene: 6. Germline V gene lookup returns CDR1 MDHEN and CDR2 SYDVKM. The CDR3, as DNA: TGTGCCAGCCGACAGGGTGGCAATAATTCACCCCTCCACTTT. Its translation is CASRQGGNNSPLHF.

The chain uses TRBV14 and TRBJ2-7; TRBD2 might be the D (6 bases). V was shortened by 0 bases and J by 3 bases, with 21 bases between the two germline ends. Germline V gene data show CDR1 as SGHDN and CDR2 as FVKESK. The CDR3 contains 18 residues. The CDR3 sequence is CASSQDTLARTTFYEQYF. The CDR3 nucleotides read TGTGCCAGCAGCCAAGATACACTAGCTAGAACTACTTTCTACGAGCAGTACTTC.

This clone was seen just once. The chain uses TRBV24-1 and TRBJ2-2; 11 bases match TRBD2. The ends lost 1 base at V and 7 bases at J; junction bases unmatched: 4. CDR3 size: 16 residues. The germline V gene has CDR1 KGHDR and CDR2 SFDVKD. The DNA of the CDR3 is TGTGCCACCAGTGATTTAGGCCTAGCGGGAGGCGGGGAGCTGTTTTTT. Its translation: CATSDLGLAGGGELFF.

The CDR3: CSASGQGNYGYTF. The CDR3 nucleotides read TGCAGTGCTAGTGGGCAGGGTAACTATGGCTACACCTTC. The chain is built from TRBV20-1 and TRBJ1-2, with TRBD1 as a possible D gene (5 bases). This CDR3 spans 13 amino acids. Germline V gene sequence: CDR1 DFQATT, CDR2 SNEGSKA (reference sequence). The V end lost 3 bases, the J end lost 1 base, and 9 bases lay between the germline ends.

To note about this clone: A read error may produce the germline difference seen at one junction end. The V call is TRBV5-6, the J call TRBJ1-1; perhaps TRBD1 as D (6 bases). The CDR3 totals 16 residues. Per the germline V gene, CDR1 is SGHDT and CDR2 is YYEEEE. As DNA, the CDR3 is TGTGCCAGCAGCTTTAGGAAGACAGGACTGAACACTGAAGCTTTTTTT. Encoded protein: CASSFRKTGLNTEAFF. Supplemented by reference TRBV5-6 and TRBJ1-1, the full variable domain reads DAGVTQSPTHLIKTRGQQVTLRCSPKSGHDTVSWYQQALGQGPQFIFQYYEEEERQRGNFPDRFSGHQFPNYSSELNVNALLLGDSALYLCASSFRKTGLNTEAFFGQGTRLTVV.

V is TRBV3-1 (or the pseudogene TRBV3-2) and J is TRBJ1-5; D is uncertain. The V end was cut by 3 bases, the J end by 5 bases, with 5 bases between. The CDR3 spans 12 residues. Germline values: CDR1 LGHDT, CDR2 YNNKEL (reference sequence). CDR3 nucleotide sequence: TGTGCCAGCAGCCATTTAGATCAGCCCCAGCATTTT. It specifies CASSHLDQPQHF.

The rearrangement uses TRBV19 and TRBJ2-1; 10 nucleotides align to TRBD2. This CDR3 spans 18 amino acids. The junction had 16 bases not matched to a gene; V was cut back by 5 bases and J by 6 bases. Germline V gene sequence: CDR1 LNHDA, CDR2 SQIVND (reference sequence). CDR3 nucleotide sequence: TGTGCCAGTAGTCGCCAAACCTTCACTAGCGGGAACGTCAATGAGCAGTTCTTC. This gives the protein CASSRQTFTSGNVNEQFF.

The V and J genes are TRBV18 and TRBJ2-5, with a weak D call TRBD2 (5 bases). There are 13 residues in the CDR3. The V and J ends lost 2 bases and 4 bases respectively, with 8 bases between them. CDR1 is KGHSH, CDR2 LQKENI, per germline. The CDR3 sequence: CASSPSGRETQYF. In DNA form, the CDR3 reads TGTGCCAGCTCACCATCTGGGAGAGAGACCCAGTACTTC.

The rearrangement joins TRBV30 to TRBJ1-2; a possible D gene is TRBD1 (5 bases). Deletions cut 0 bases from V and 2 bases from J, with 16 bases between. Germline V gene lookup returns CDR1 GTSNPN and CDR2 SVGIG (reference sequence). This CDR3 has 16 residues. CDR3 sequence reads: CAWSVRMGRANYGYTF. The CDR3 DNA follows: TGTGCCTGGAGTGTACGGATGGGCAGGGCAAACTATGGCTACACCTTC.

V and J are TRBV4-1 and TRBJ2-3; the D is unclear. Trimming stripped 0 bases from V and 8 bases from J, with 12 bases between. The CDR3 extends over 14 amino acids. Germline V gene sequence: CDR1 MGHRA, CDR2 YSYEKL. The CDR3 is CASSQDKSQRTQYF. CDR3 nucleotides: TGCGCCAGCAGCCAAGATAAGTCCCAACGTACGCAGTATTTT.

This chain uses TRBV5-6 with TRBJ1-2, with D tentatively TRBD1 (6 bases). Germline V gene sequence: CDR1 SGHDT, CDR2 YYEEEE. The CDR3 consists of 14 residues. The V gene lost 4 bases and the J gene lost 5 bases, with 15 bases spanning the gap. CDR3 in amino acids: CASSLRDNPYGYTF. The CDR3 DNA reads as TGTGCCAGCAGCCTGCGGGACAATCCTTATGGCTACACCTTC.

This clone was seen only once. The V gene is TRBV6-1, the J gene TRBJ2-1; no firm D call. The CDR3 contains 17 residues. The germline V gene encodes CDR1 MNHNS and CDR2 SASEGT. The germline V and J ends were trimmed by 4 bases and 0 bases, with 16 bases remaining between them. The CDR3 loop is CASSGSWGRVSYNEQFF. The CDR3 nucleotides read TGTGCCAGCAGTGGTTCATGGGGTAGAGTCTCCTACAATGAGCAGTTCTTC.

V and J are TRBV12-5 and TRBJ2-6, with 8 bases identical to TRBD1. The CDR3 totals 18 residues. The germline CDR1 and CDR2 sequences are LGHNT and FRNRAP. V dropped 1 base and J dropped 4; count of bases not matched to a gene: 9. The CDR3 is CASGLGDRRFRGANVLTF. CDR3 sequence (DNA): TGTGCTAGTGGTTTGGGGGACAGGCGTTTCAGAGGGGCCAACGTCCTGACTTTC.